This T cell receptor (beta chain) was documented in a study of blood T cell repertoires in COVID-19. Clones were sequenced by immunoSEQ multiplex PCR, and TCRdb holds only the in-frame ones, with some missing. The sample yields roughly 180,000 clones, roughly 80% seen once. Trimming stripped 4 bases from V and 4 bases from J, with 16 bases between. Germline loops: CDR1 MGHRA, CDR2 YSYEKL. CDR3 size: 15 residues. The chain joins TRBV4-1 to TRBJ1-1; maybe TRBD1 (5 bases). This TCR was sampled from a man in his sixties with active or convalescent COVID-19. Input material: peripheral blood. The CDR3 nucleotides are TGCGCCAGCAGCCCATGGAGGGGACCAGGCACTGAAGCTTTCTTT. Translated, it gives CASSPWRGPGTEAFF.